This TCR beta chain emerged from a study of T cell responses to AZD1222 COVID-19 vaccine. The CDR3 has 14 amino acids. Germline lookup yields CDR1 LGHDT and CDR2 YNNKEL (reference sequence). V was cut by 2 bases and J by 0 bases, with 7 bases left in between. Some clones are missing from TCRdb's copy, which holds only in-frame ones; the method was immunoSEQ multiplex PCR. The table includes some 150,000 clones, more than 75% detected once. This TCR derives from an adult who received the AZD1222 COVID-19 vaccine. This material consisted of peripheral blood, taken 28 days after the second AZD1222 dose. This rearrangement joins TRBV3-1 (or the pseudogene TRBV3-2) to TRBJ1-1; D uncertain. The CDR3 DNA follows: TGTGCCAGCAGCCAACGCCTCATGAACACTGAAGCTTTCTTT. It yields the protein CASSQRLMNTEAFF.